The 8 T cell receptor beta chains below all came from one sample that was sequenced in a study of blood T cells in healthy people across ages. Together with a sample-barcoded 5' primer, a J-beta primer mix was included in a second PCR lasting roughly 6 to 12 cycles. TCRdb processed the 5' RACE reads anew with MiXCR; each CDR3 protein has one entry. The sample contains approximately 400,000 distinct CDR3 sequences, approximately 51% of which appear only once. Sequencing was performed on blood. These TCRs come from a man aged 55 to 69 in good health.

The chain has TRBV6-2 or TRBV6-3 and TRBJ2-6; no clear D. Trimming left V 6 bases short and J 0 bases short, with 12 bases between. Germline CDR1 is MNHEY and CDR2 is SVGEGT. The CDR3 is made up of 16 amino acids. CDR3 DNA sequence: TGTGCCAGCAGAAGACCGGATAACTCTGGGGCCAACGTCCTGACTTTC. Translating gives CASRRPDNSGANVLTF.

As regards this clonotype: Its ends do not fully match the called genes, so a read error is possible. The chain combines TRBV10-3 with TRBJ2-1, with D possibly being TRBD1 or TRBD2 (6 bases each). Germline-derived CDR1 and CDR2 are ENHRY and SYGVKD. This CDR3 region has 15 residues. CDR3 coding DNA: TGTACCACCGCCCAGGGGCGGGGTACCTACAATGGGCAGTTCTTC. This encodes CTTAQGRGTYNGQFF.

This clonotype occurred a few times. V and J are TRBV7-9 and TRBJ2-3; 10 nucleotides agree with TRBD1. The V and J ends lost 3 bases and 6 bases, in that order; junction bases with no gene match: 6. The CDR3 is 15 residues long. Germline values: CDR1 SEHNR, CDR2 FQNEAQ (reference sequence). The CDR3 coding sequence is TGTGCCAGCAGCTTGAGACAGGGGGCTTTGGATACGCAGTATTTT. Its protein product is CASSLRQGALDTQYF.

The chain has TRBV12-3 or TRBV12-4 and TRBJ2-6, with 7 bases matching TRBD1. The CDR3 totals 17 residues. Unmatched junction bases numbered 7, after V lost 5 bases and J lost 0 bases. The CDR3 DNA reads TGTGCCAGCAGTGGGGGACAGATATCCTCTGGGGCCAACGTCCTGACTTTC. This gives the protein CASSGGQISSGANVLTF.

The genes are TRBV5-1 and TRBJ1-1, with TRBD1 matching over 7 bases. V shed 4 bases and J 2 bases; nucleotides not matched to a gene: 5. CDR3 length: 14 amino acids. Germline assignment: CDR1 SGHRS and CDR2 YFSETQ. The CDR3 DNA sequence: TGCGCCAGCAGCCGACAGGGACCAAACACTGAAGCTTTCTTT. Translation gives CASSRQGPNTEAFF.

The V call is TRBV7-9, the J call TRBJ2-3, with TRBD1 as a possible D gene (6 bases). There are 13 residues in the CDR3. In germline, CDR1 is SEHNR, CDR2 FQNEAQ (reference sequence). Trimming stripped 8 bases from V and 0 bases from J, with 9 bases between. The CDR3 sequence is CASGQYSTDTQYF. CDR3 DNA sequence: TGTGCCAGCGGACAGTATAGCACAGATACGCAGTATTTT.

The chain has TRBV7-9 and TRBJ2-1; D may correspond to TRBD1 or TRBD2 (5 bases each). This CDR3 is built from 15 residues. V was pared by 5 bases and J by 0 bases, with 11 bases between. The germline V gene has CDR1 SEHNR and CDR2 FQNEAQ (reference sequence). The CDR3 sequence: CASSEPGSSYNEQFF. The CDR3 region has the DNA TGTGCCAGCAGCGAGCCAGGGAGCTCCTACAATGAGCAGTTCTTC.

The V and J genes are TRBV20-1 and TRBJ2-3, with 11 bases matching TRBD1. This CDR3 contains 15 residues. The V gene end was trimmed by 3 bases and the J gene end by 6 bases; junction bases not matched to a gene: 8. The germline gives CDR1 DFQATT, CDR2 SNEGSKA (reference sequence). Here the CDR3 DNA reads TGCAGTGCTAGTTGGGACAGGGGGTTGTCGGATACGCAGTATTTT. As protein: CSASWDRGLSDTQYF.